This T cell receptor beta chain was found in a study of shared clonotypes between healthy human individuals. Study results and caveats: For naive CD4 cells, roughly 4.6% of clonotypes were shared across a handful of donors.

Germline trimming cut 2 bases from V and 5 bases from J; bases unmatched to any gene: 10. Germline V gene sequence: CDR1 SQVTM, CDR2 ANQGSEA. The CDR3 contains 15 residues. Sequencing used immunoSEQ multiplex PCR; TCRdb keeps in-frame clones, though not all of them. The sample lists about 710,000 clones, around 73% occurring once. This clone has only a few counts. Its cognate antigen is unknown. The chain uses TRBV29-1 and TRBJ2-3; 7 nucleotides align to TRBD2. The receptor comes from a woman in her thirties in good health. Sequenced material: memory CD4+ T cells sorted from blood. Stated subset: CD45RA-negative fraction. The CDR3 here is CSVEFYQRGGDTQYF. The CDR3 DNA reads TGCAGCGTTGAATTCTATCAGCGGGGAGGAGATACGCAGTATTTT.